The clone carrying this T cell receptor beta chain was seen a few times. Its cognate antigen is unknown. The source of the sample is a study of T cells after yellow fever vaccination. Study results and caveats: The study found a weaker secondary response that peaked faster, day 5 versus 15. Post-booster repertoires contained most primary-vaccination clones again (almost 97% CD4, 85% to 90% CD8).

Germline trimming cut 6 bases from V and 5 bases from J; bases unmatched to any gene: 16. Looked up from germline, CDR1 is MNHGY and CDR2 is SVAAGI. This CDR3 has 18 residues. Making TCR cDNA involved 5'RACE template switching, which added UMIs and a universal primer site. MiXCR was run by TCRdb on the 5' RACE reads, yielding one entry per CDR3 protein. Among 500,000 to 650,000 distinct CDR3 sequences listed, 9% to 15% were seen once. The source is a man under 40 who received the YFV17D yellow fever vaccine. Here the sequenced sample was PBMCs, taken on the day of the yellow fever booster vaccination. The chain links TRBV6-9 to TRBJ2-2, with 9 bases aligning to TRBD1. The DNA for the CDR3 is TGTGCCAGCAGGAGTCCGGGACAGGGATTAGGTTCAACCGGGGAGCTGTTTTTT. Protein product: CASRSPGQGLGSTGELFF.